The 14 T cell receptor beta chains presented below share a single source sample, sequenced in a study of CD8 T cells in ankylosing spondylitis. TCRdb ran MiXCR on the 5' RACE reads and lists one entry per CDR3 protein. In the table there are fewer than 350,000 distinct CDR3 sequences, approximately 10% of which are singletons. Sequencing used blood, either unsorted or a sorted T cell fraction (not recorded which). Every receptor here comes from a female donor with ankylosing spondylitis or in good health (not recorded which).

V usage is TRBV20-1 and J usage is TRBJ2-5, with TRBD1 matching 10 bases. Trimming at V came to 3 bases and at J to 5 bases, leaving 15 bases not matched to a gene. The CDR3 sequence is 17 residues long. Germline assignment: CDR1 DFQATT and CDR2 SNEGSKA (reference sequence). CDR3 nucleotide sequence: TGCAGTGCTAGCCCTACAGTCCCGGGACAGGGGTTGGAGACCCAGTACTTC. This gives the protein CSASPTVPGQGLETQYF.

Many counts were recorded for this clonotype. This sequence joins TRBV28 and TRBJ2-3; 7 bases line up with TRBD2. Germline V gene lookup returns CDR1 MDHEN and CDR2 SYDVKM. Trimming took 8 bases from V and 6 from J; bases not matched to a gene: 11. CDR3 length: 14 residues. The CDR3 protein is CASFGGRLADTQYF. CDR3 in DNA: TGTGCCAGCTTTGGCGGGAGATTAGCCGATACGCAGTATTTT.

This clonotype was observed at least ten times. The V and J genes are TRBV24-1 and TRBJ1-5; 7 nucleotides align to TRBD1. V lost 6 bases to trimming and J lost 11 bases; unmatched junction nucleotides: 12. CDR3 length equals 14 residues. Per the germline V gene, CDR1 is KGHDR and CDR2 is SFDVKD. CDR3 sequence (DNA): TGTGCCACCAGTCTTGGACAGGCCCACCGGACCCAGCATTTT. Protein: CATSLGQAHRTQHF.

This clonotype was seen repeatedly, ten times or more. V and J are TRBV10-3 and TRBJ2-5; TRBD2 aligns across 11 bases. Germline CDR1 is ENHRY and CDR2 is SYGVKD. The V and J ends lost 6 bases and 4 bases, in that order; junction bases with no gene match: 4. The CDR3 covers 14 residues. As DNA, the CDR3 is TGTGCCATCAGGAGTAGCGGGGGGGCAGAGACCCAGTACTTC. Residues: CAIRSSGGAETQYF.

This clonotype occurred a few times. The chain recombines TRBV5-1 with TRBJ2-7, with a possible D match to TRBD1 (5 bases). From germline, CDR1 is SGHRS and CDR2 YFSETQ. The ends were cut back, 3 bases at V and 4 bases at J, with 11 bases in the middle. CDR3 length equals 13 residues. The CDR3 sequence is CASSYETGYEQYF. In DNA, the CDR3 is TGCGCCAGCAGCTACGAAACAGGATACGAGCAGTACTTC.

Many counts were recorded for this clonotype. The chain links TRBV7-3 to TRBJ2-2; 9 bases line up with TRBD2. The CDR3 totals 17 residues. The J segment lost 5 bases and the V segment lost 0 bases, leaving 7 bases of the junction unmatched. Per the germline V gene, CDR1 is SGHTA and CDR2 is FQGTGA. In DNA, the CDR3 is TGTGCCAGCAGCTTAACATCTAGCGGGGTTTTTACCGGGGAGCTGTTTTTT. Its protein is CASSLTSSGVFTGELFF.

The table lists this clonotype with many counts. The CDR3 here is CASNLDRVAYGYTF. CDR3 DNA: TGCGCCAGCAACCTAGACAGGGTGGCTTATGGCTACACCTTC. V is TRBV5-1 and J is TRBJ1-2; 7 bases line up with TRBD1. There are 14 residues in the CDR3. The trim removed 6 bases at V and 5 bases at J, leaving 10 bases unmatched. CDR1 is SGHRS and CDR2 is YFSETQ in the germline V gene.

This clonotype occurred many times. The rearrangement joins TRBV6-1 to TRBJ1-5; D not resolved. This CDR3 is 13 amino acids long. Looked up from germline, CDR1 is MNHNS and CDR2 is SASEGT. Trimming took off 6 bases at V and 3 bases at J, with 9 bases between the two ends. DNA of the CDR3: TGTGCCAGCAGACCGGGCCCCAATCAGCCCCAGCATTTT. It is translated as CASRPGPNQPQHF.

This clonotype was observed a few times. The V gene is TRBV10-3, the J gene TRBJ2-5; no firm D call. Trimming took 0 bases from V and 3 from J, leaving 8 bases between them. CDR1 is ENHRY and CDR2 is SYGVKD in the germline V gene. The CDR3 is made up of 14 amino acids. The DNA for the CDR3 is TGTGCCATCAGTGAGTCGAACAGCAAAGAGACCCAGTACTTC. It translates to CAISESNSKETQYF.

This clonotype was observed a handful of times. The V gene is TRBV9, the J gene TRBJ2-7; 7 positions agree with TRBD1. Germline V gene data show CDR1 as SGDLS and CDR2 as YYNGEE. The CDR3 is 14 amino acids. V lost 4 bases, J lost 5 bases, and 9 bases stayed unmatched. As DNA, the CDR3 is TGTGCCAGCAGCAGAGAGGACAGGAACGACGAGCAGTACTTC. Its translation is CASSREDRNDEQYF.

The chain employs TRBV20-1 and TRBJ2-1; D is uncertain. The CDR3 contains 14 residues. The V end lost 0 bases, the J end lost 9 bases, and 15 bases lay between the germline ends. From germline, CDR1 is DFQATT and CDR2 SNEGSKA (reference sequence). CDR3: CSARDLSTGGEQFF. The DNA for the CDR3 is TGCAGTGCTAGAGATCTAAGCACGGGCGGTGAGCAGTTCTTC.

This clonotype was seen a few times. V usage is TRBV27 and J usage is TRBJ1-1; D possibly corresponds to TRBD1 (5 bases). This CDR3 is built from 13 residues. V gave up 2 bases and J gave up 5 bases, with 9 bases separating them. Germline CDR1 MNHEY, CDR2 SMNVEV (reference sequence). CDR3 sequence reads: CASSLRWGTEAFF. The CDR3 region has the DNA TGTGCCAGCAGTTTAAGATGGGGGACTGAAGCTTTCTTT.

The rearrangement links TRBV7-6 to TRBJ2-2; D unresolved. The CDR3 length is 15 residues. Trimming pared 5 bases from V and 0 bases from J, leaving 10 bases between. The germline gives CDR1 SGHVS, CDR2 FNYEAQ. In nucleotides, the CDR3 is TGTGCCAGCAGCACGTATCATACGAACACCGGGGAGCTGTTTTTT. Translation gives CASSTYHTNTGELFF.

This clonotype was found many times. The V gene is TRBV12-3 or TRBV12-4, the J gene TRBJ2-1; tentative D call: TRBD1 (5 bases). Between the trimmed V and J ends, which lost 3 bases and 7 bases, there was a span of 13 bases. This CDR3 is 14 amino acids long. The CDR3 DNA reads as TGTGCCAGCAGTTTTTCCAGGGTCACTAATGAGCAGTTCTTC. This translates into CASSFSRVTNEQFF.